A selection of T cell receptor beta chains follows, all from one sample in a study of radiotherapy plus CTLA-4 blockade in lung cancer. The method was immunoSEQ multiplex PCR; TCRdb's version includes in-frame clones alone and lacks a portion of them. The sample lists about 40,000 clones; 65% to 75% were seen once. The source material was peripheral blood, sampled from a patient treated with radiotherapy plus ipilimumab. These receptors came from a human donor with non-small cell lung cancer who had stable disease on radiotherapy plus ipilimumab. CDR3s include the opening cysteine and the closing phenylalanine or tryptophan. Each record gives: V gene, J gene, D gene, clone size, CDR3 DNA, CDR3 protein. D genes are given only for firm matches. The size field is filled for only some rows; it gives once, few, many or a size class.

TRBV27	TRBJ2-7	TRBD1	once	TGTGCCAGCAAAACTAGGACAGGGTTCCACGAGCAGTACTTC	CASKTRTGFHEQYF
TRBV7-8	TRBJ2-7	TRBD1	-	TGTGCCAGCAGCTCCCGGGACAGGGGGCGTTACGAGCAGTACTTC	CASSSRDRGRYEQYF
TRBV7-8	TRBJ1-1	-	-	TGTGCCAGCAGCTTAGGGCAGGGTACGAACACTGAAGCTTTCTTT	CASSLGQGTNTEAFF
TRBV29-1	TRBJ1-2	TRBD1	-	TGCAGCGTACCCAGGGGGAGCTATGGCTACACCTTC	CSVPRGSYGYTF
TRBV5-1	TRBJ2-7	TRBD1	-	TGCGCCAGCAGCTCGGCTGGTCCAGGGGGCCCCGAGCAGTACTTC	CASSSAGPGGPEQYF
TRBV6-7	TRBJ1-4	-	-	TGTGCCAGCAGTTACCCCGGGAGGAGGGACGACACAACTGAAGGGGAAAATGAAAAACTGTTTTTT	CASSYPGRRDDTTEGENEKLFF
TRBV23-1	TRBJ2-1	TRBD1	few	TGCGCCAGCACCAGGACAGGGGCGCACAATGAGCAGTTCTTC	CASTRTGAHNEQFF
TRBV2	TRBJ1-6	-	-	TGTGCCAGCAGTAAAAGCTTACAGTATATCGATTCACCCCTCCACTTT	CASSKSLQYIDSPLHF
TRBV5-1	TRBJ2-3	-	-	TGCGCCAGCAGCTTGGGAGGGATCGGCACAGATACGCAGTATTTT	CASSLGGIGTDTQYF
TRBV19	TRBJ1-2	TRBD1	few	TGTGCCAGTAGCCCGGACAGGGGATCGAGAGGCTACACCTTC	CASSPDRGSRGYTF
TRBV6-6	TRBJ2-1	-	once	TGTGCCAGCAGTTACTCGATAGGGGCTAACGATGAGCAGTTCTTC	CASSYSIGANDEQFF
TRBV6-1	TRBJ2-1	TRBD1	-	TGTGCCAGCAGAAGGACAGGATCTTTGGGCAATGAGCAGTTCTTC	CASRRTGSLGNEQFF
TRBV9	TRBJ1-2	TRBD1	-	TGTGCCAGCAGCGTCCCCCCGAGCGCCCGGGCAGGGGGACCTTATGGCTACACCTTC	CASSVPPSARAGGPYGYTF
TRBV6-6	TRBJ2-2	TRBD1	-	TGTGCCAGCAGTCTCGACAGGGAGACCGGGGAGCTGTTTTTT	CASSLDRETGELFF
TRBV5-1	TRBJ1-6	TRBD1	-	TGCGCCAGCCGGACAGGGTTGGAGAATTCACCCCTCCACTTT	CASRTGLENSPLHF
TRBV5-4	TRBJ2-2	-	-	TGTGCCAGCAGCTCCCCCCCCGTTACAGGGTACACCGGGGAGCTGTTTTTT	CASSSPPVTGYTGELFF
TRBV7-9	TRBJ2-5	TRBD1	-	TGTGCCAGCAGCTTATCCCGGACAGGCCAAGAGACCCAGTACTTC	CASSLSRTGQETQYF
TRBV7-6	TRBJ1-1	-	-	TGTGCCAGCAGCCCTCGTGGGAGGAACACTGAAGCTTTCTTT	CASSPRGRNTEAFF
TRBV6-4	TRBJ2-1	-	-	TGTGCCAGCACCCTTTGGGTGGGCCACAATGAGCAGTTCTTC	CASTLWVGHNEQFF
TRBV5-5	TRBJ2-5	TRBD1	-	TGTGCCAGCAGCCGGACAGGGGGCAAGGAGACCCAGTACTTC	CASSRTGGKETQYF
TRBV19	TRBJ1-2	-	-	TGTGCCAGTAGTATCGGTGGGACAAAGGATGGCTACACCTTC	CASSIGGTKDGYTF
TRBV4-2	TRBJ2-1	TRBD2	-	TGTGCCAGCAGCCCCGGGGCGGGGGGGCTCTACAATGAGCAGTTCTTC	CASSPGAGGLYNEQFF
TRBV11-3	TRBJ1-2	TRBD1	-	TGTGCCAGCAGCTTAGGCGGGACAGGGGCCGGCTACACCTTC	CASSLGGTGAGYTF
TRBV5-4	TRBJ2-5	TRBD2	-	TGTGCCAGCAGCTTGGAAGCGGGGGCTTACCAAGAGACCCAGTACTTC	CASSLEAGAYQETQYF
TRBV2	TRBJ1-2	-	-	TGTGCCAGCAACAGGGTTCTGGACGGCTACACCTTC	CASNRVLDGYTF
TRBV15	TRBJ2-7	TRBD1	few	TGTGCCACCAGCAGAGGCCTCGGGACAGGGGGCTACGAGCAGTACTTC	CATSRGLGTGGYEQYF
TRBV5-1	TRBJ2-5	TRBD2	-	TGCGCCAGCAGCTTGGCGACTAGCCGGGAGACCCAGTACTTC	CASSLATSRETQYF
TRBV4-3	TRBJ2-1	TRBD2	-	TGCGCCAGCAGCCAAGATAGGGCTAGCGGATACAATGAGCAGTTCTTC	CASSQDRASGYNEQFF